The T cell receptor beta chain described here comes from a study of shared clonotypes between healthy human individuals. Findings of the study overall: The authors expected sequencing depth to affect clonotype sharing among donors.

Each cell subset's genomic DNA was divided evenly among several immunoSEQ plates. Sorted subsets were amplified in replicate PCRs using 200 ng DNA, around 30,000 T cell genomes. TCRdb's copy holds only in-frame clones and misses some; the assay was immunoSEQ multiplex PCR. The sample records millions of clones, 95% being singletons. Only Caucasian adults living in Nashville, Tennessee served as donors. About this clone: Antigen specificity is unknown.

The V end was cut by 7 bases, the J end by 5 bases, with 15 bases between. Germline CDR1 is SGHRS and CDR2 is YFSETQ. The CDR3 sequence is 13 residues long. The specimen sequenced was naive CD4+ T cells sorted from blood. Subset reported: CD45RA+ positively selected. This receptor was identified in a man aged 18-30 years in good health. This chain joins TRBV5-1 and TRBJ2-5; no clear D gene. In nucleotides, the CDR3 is TGCGCCAGCTCAGAGGCAGGATCGGAGACCCAGTACTTC. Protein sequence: CASSEAGSETQYF. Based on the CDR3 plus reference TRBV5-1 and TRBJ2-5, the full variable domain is KAGVTQTPRYLIKTRGQQVTLSCSPISGHRSVSWYQQTPGQGLQFLFEYFSETQRNKGNFPGRFSGRQFSNSRSEMNVSTLELGDSALYLCASSEAGSETQYFGPGTRLLVL.